A selection of T cell receptor beta chains follows, all from one sample in a study of cytomegalovirus exposure and HLA in healthy donors. The repertoire was sequenced with immunoSEQ multiplex PCR; TCRdb's copy has only in-frame clones and lacks some. The sample holds a few hundred thousand clones, approximately 85% seen once. The sample was PBMCs. All receptors come from a man between 25 and 39 years old in good health and CMV-seronegative. Both conserved end residues are trimmed from each CDR3.

cdr3_aa	v_call	j_call
ASRPPGTGTYNEQF	TRBV7-2	TRBJ2-1
ASSYSGTGSYEQY	TRBV6-5	TRBJ2-7
ASSPDRTQETQY	TRBV13	TRBJ2-5
ASSAGGARTEAF	TRBV10-2	TRBJ1-1
AGGTASYNEQF	TRBV7-2	TRBJ2-1
ASSLPSGTEETQY	TRBV5-4	TRBJ2-5
ASSPGTRGYT	TRBV6-5	TRBJ1-2
ASSLAGAYEQY	TRBV27	TRBJ2-7
ASSTTGKNTEAF	TRBV7-9	TRBJ1-1
ASSLSGGRGTDTQY	TRBV5-1	TRBJ2-3
ASSQGHQSSGANVLT	TRBV4-3	TRBJ2-6
ASSFDRQGSSYEQY	TRBV19	TRBJ2-7
ASSSEDRLINSPLH	TRBV5-1	TRBJ1-6
AISESSGDQPQH	TRBV10-3	TRBJ1-5
AIRRAEYNEQF	TRBV10-3	TRBJ2-1
ASSISGQRGGHYEQY	TRBV19	TRBJ2-7
ASSLVPGSSKNIQY	TRBV5-1	TRBJ2-4
SVLDNNSGNTIY	TRBV29-1	TRBJ1-3
ASSYIGSGTEAF	TRBV6-5	TRBJ1-1
ASSPYEAYANEKLF	TRBV18	TRBJ1-4
ASSSDTSYGYT	TRBV10-1	TRBJ1-2
SVGQGFNAGELF	TRBV29-1	TRBJ2-2
ATSRDRTGPYEQY	TRBV15	TRBJ2-7
SAMDTSGGGYT	TRBV29-1	TRBJ1-2
ASSLDTVGFSLH	TRBV6-5	TRBJ1-6
ASSLTAWDRAITDTQY	TRBV7-8	TRBJ2-3
ASSVDLAGYEQY	TRBV9	TRBJ2-7
ASSQDVGQSGGQY	TRBV4-3	TRBJ2-7
ASSSGTGNYNEQF	TRBV5-5	TRBJ2-1
AGLTGNTIY	TRBV19	TRBJ1-3
ASRLQGQADTQY	TRBV6-6	TRBJ2-3
ASSEGQGFNEQF	TRBV9	TRBJ2-1
ASSPGTGVAEAF	TRBV10-1	TRBJ1-1
ASTPLGGHSYNEQF	TRBV25-1	TRBJ2-1
ASSLGQLSTDTQY	TRBV7-8	TRBJ2-3
ASSLGTTYEQY	TRBV5-6	TRBJ2-7
ALPHREGNTIY	TRBV25-1	TRBJ1-3
ASSSISYEQY	TRBV5-1	TRBJ2-7
ATSAGTPRYEQY	TRBV15	TRBJ2-7
ASSKPGQGTEAF	TRBV5-1	TRBJ1-1
ASSFLNYGYT	TRBV7-9	TRBJ1-2